The 8 T cell receptor beta chains given below trace back to one sample, sequenced in a study of T cell repertoires in aging, cancer and after chemotherapy. A mixed TRB-A/B primer pool amplified rearranged TRB by multiplex touch-down PCR. TCRdb re-derived calls from the multiplex PCR reads in MiXCR, one entry per CDR3 protein. The table lists a few thousand distinct CDR3 sequences, approximately 23% of them singletons. TCR beta rearrangements were amplified from peripheral blood genomic DNA. Sequenced input: blood. The source of these receptors is a human donor in good health. The donor label of this sample is uncertain.

The chain uses TRBV14 and TRBJ2-1; 9 bases map to TRBD2. Trimming removed 1 base from V and 2 bases from J; junction bases left unmatched: 3. CDR1 SGHDN and CDR2 FVKESK come from the germline V gene. The length of the CDR3 is 16 residues. The CDR3 here is CASSQGVAGAYNEQFF. The CDR3 DNA follows: TGTGCCAGCAGCCAAGGGGTAGCGGGGGCCTACAATGAGCAGTTCTTC.

This clonotype is deemed medium-sized (0.01 to 0.1%). V and J are TRBV19 and TRBJ1-2; 9 bases align to TRBD1. V shed 6 bases, J shed 1 base, and the junction held 6 bases outside the gene matches. The germline V gene encodes CDR1 LNHDA and CDR2 SQIVND (reference sequence). The CDR3 spans 15 residues. The CDR3 region is CASRVGTGINYGYTF. The CDR3 DNA follows: TGTGCCAGTAGAGTTGGGACAGGGATTAACTATGGCTACACCTTC.

This clonotype was seen a handful of times. The chain couples TRBV14 to TRBJ1-2, with a tentative D call TRBD1 (5 bases). The V gene lost 4 bases and the J gene lost 2 bases, with 17 bases spanning the gap. Germline loops: CDR1 SGHDN, CDR2 FVKESK. The CDR3 extends over 16 amino acids. The CDR3 DNA reads TGTGCCAGCAGCCCTTTTCAGGGTAGATGGAACTATGGCTACACCTTC. It encodes CASSPFQGRWNYGYTF.

The V call is TRBV20-1, the J call TRBJ2-4; 8 bases align to TRBD1. The CDR3 runs to 13 residues. V lost 6 bases and J lost 5; bases outside the gene matches: 6. Germline loops: CDR1 DFQATT, CDR2 SNEGSKA (reference sequence). The CDR3 protein is CSALPGQENIQYF. As DNA, the CDR3 is TGCAGTGCCCTTCCGGGACAGGAAAACATTCAGTACTTC.

This chain connects TRBV6-1 to TRBJ2-4, with a possible D match to TRBD1 (6 bases). Germline V CDR1 and CDR2: MNHNS, SASEGT. This CDR3 comprises 13 residues. Trimming removed 7 bases from V and 5 bases from J, with 12 bases in between. The CDR3 region is CASTPGTQNIQYF. The CDR3 coding sequence is TGTGCCAGCACCCCCGGGACACAAAACATTCAGTACTTC.

The table lists this clonotype with a few counts. The J gene is TRBJ2-7, the V gene TRBV11-2; possibly TRBD2 for D (5 bases). V shed 2 bases and J shed 3 bases, with 8 bases lying between them. Germline V lookup: CDR1 SGHAT, CDR2 FQNNGV. The CDR3 length is 13 residues. The CDR3 DNA is TGTGCCAGCAGCTTACAAACTAGCTACGAGCAGTACTTC. This translates into CASSLQTSYEQYF. Using reference TRBV11-2 and TRBJ2-7 for the parts outside the CDR3, the full variable domain is EAGVAQSPRYKIIEKRQSVAFWCNPISGHATLYWYQQILGQGPKLLIQFQNNGVVDDSQLPKDRFSAERLKGVDSTLKIQPAKLEDSAVYLCASSLQTSYEQYFGPGTRLTVT.

This clonotype is medium-sized. The chain has TRBV6-5 and TRBJ2-1, with 9 positions matching TRBD1. The trim removed 5 bases at V and 4 bases at J, leaving 6 bases unmatched. The germline CDR1 and CDR2 sequences are MNHEY and SVGAGI. The CDR3 is 15 residues long. CDR3 nucleotides: TGTGCCAGCAGTCTCGGACAGGGGTTATACAATGAGCAGTTCTTC. This sequence encodes CASSLGQGLYNEQFF.

Notes on this clonotype: The germline gene is not matched at one end of the junction; a read error may be the cause. The genes are TRBV5-6 and TRBJ2-4, with 12 nucleotides matching TRBD2. The CDR3 loop spans 13 amino acids. CDR1 and CDR2 from the germline V gene are SGHDT and YYEEEE. CDR3 sequence: CASSRLAGGLQHF. The CDR3 DNA reads as TGCGCCAGCAGTCGGCTAGCGGGGGGGCTCCAGCACTTC. Full variable domain (remainder filled in from reference TRBV5-6 and TRBJ2-4): DAGVTQSPTHLIKTRGQQVTLRCSPKSGHDTVSWYQQALGQGPQFIFQYYEEEERQRGNFPDRFSGHQFPNYSSELNVNALLLGDSALYLCASSRLAGGLQHFGAGTRLSVL.